Following are 23 T cell receptor beta chains from one sample sequenced in a study of blood T cell repertoires in COVID-19. Sequencing used immunoSEQ multiplex PCR; TCRdb keeps in-frame clones, though not all of them. The profile shows approximately 240,000 clones, over 90% of them singletons. Sequences were obtained from peripheral blood. These receptor sequences come from a young man with COVID-19, enrolled during active disease.

Points on this clone: Other DNA sequences in this specimen translate into the identical CDR3. The gene calls are TRBV6-5 and TRBJ1-3; D is possibly TRBD1 (6 bases). V lost 2 bases and J 0 bases, leaving 8 bases between the germline ends. Per the germline V gene, CDR1 is MNHEY and CDR2 is SVGAGI. CDR3 length: 15 residues. CDR3 DNA: TGTGCCAGCAGTTACAGGGGGGGCTCTGGAAACACCATATATTTT. The encoded protein is CASSYRGGSGNTIYF.

The CDR3 reads CASSPRTGPHEQYF. In nucleotides, the CDR3 is TGTGCCAGCAGTCCCCGGACAGGCCCCCACGAGCAGTACTTC. J is TRBJ2-7 and V is TRBV6-5; 7 bases agree with TRBD1. CDR1 is MNHEY and CDR2 is SVGAGI in the germline V gene. Losses at the gene ends were 5 bases for V and 5 bases for J; bases not matched to a gene: 9. CDR3 size: 14 residues.

The chain has TRBV27 and TRBJ2-1, with TRBD1 matching 8 bases. The CDR3 contains 15 residues. Germline V CDR1 and CDR2: MNHEY, SMNVEV (reference sequence). After removal of 0 bases from V and 7 bases from J, the junction contained 5 bases not matched to a gene. CDR3 loop: CASSLSAGGINEQFF. CDR3 nucleotides: TGTGCCAGCAGTTTATCGGCAGGGGGCATAAATGAGCAGTTCTTC.

The chain has TRBV30 and TRBJ2-7; 12 bases line up with TRBD1. The V and J ends lost 0 bases and 9 bases, in that order; junction bases with no gene match: 9. Germline CDR1 reads GTSNPN; CDR2 reads SVGIG (reference sequence). This CDR3 has 15 amino acids. In nucleotides, the CDR3 is TGTGCCTGGAGTGTAAATCGGGACAGGGGGCGACTGCAGTACTTC. Amino acids: CAWSVNRDRGRLQYF.

The rearrangement links TRBV11-2 to TRBJ2-2; TRBD1 agrees at 8 bases. CDR3 size: 16 residues. J gave up 6 bases and V 4 bases, and 10 bases lay outside the gene matches. Looked up from germline, CDR1 is SGHAT and CDR2 is FQNNGV. CDR3 residues: CASSSNRGKGAGELFF. The CDR3 DNA follows: TGTGCCAGCAGCTCAAACAGGGGGAAAGGGGCCGGGGAGCTGTTTTTT. The full variable domain, with the rest looked up from reference TRBV11-2 and TRBJ2-2, is EAGVAQSPRYKIIEKRQSVAFWCNPISGHATLYWYQQILGQGPKLLIQFQNNGVVDDSQLPKDRFSAERLKGVDSTLKIQPAKLEDSAVYLCASSSNRGKGAGELFFGEGSRLTVL.

The chain has TRBV10-2 and TRBJ1-1; D possibly corresponds to TRBD1 (6 bases). Per the germline V gene, CDR1 is WSHSY and CDR2 is SAAADI. The CDR3 runs to 13 residues. Trimming took off 5 bases at V and 4 bases at J, with 11 bases between the two ends. CDR3 DNA: TGCGCCAGCAGTATCCGAGGGGGCACTGAAGCTTTCTTT. Its translation is CASSIRGGTEAFF.

CDR3: CASSTDGQGAPLHF. CDR3 bases: TGTGCCAGTAGTACTGACGGACAGGGTGCACCCCTCCACTTT. This chain uses TRBV19 with TRBJ1-6, with 8 bases aligning to TRBD1. Unmatched junction bases numbered 7, after V lost 4 bases and J lost 11 bases. Per germline, CDR1 LNHDA and CDR2 SQIVND (reference sequence). The CDR3 is made up of 14 amino acids.

The genes are TRBV19 and TRBJ2-1; 10 bases align to TRBD2. Germline CDR1 reads LNHDA; CDR2 reads SQIVND (reference sequence). This CDR3 is built from 17 residues. V lost 5 bases and J lost 5; bases outside the gene matches: 12. CDR3 DNA: TGTGCCAGTAGTCCCTTAAGCGGACTAGCGGTGAACAATGAGCAGTTCTTC. Residues: CASSPLSGLAVNNEQFF.

The rearrangement links TRBV19 to TRBJ2-2, with TRBD1 identical over 10 bases. Germline loops: CDR1 LNHDA, CDR2 SQIVND (reference sequence). The CDR3 contains 15 residues. V gave up 5 bases and J gave up 3 bases; unmatched junction bases: 3. The CDR3 nucleotides read TGTGCCAGTAGTCGACAGGGGGCCGACACCGGGGAGCTGTTTTTT. Its translation is CASSRQGADTGELFF. Based on the CDR3 plus reference TRBV19 and TRBJ2-2, the full variable domain is DGGITQSPKYLFRKEGQNVTLSCEQNLNHDAMYWYRQDPGQGLRLIYYSQIVNDFQKGDIAEGYSVSREKKESFPLTVTSAQKNPTAFYLCASSRQGADTGELFFGEGSRLTVL.

This chain connects TRBV12-3 or TRBV12-4 to TRBJ1-1; D unresolved. With 2 bases removed from V and 4 bases from J, the gap between germline ends came to 5 bases. The CDR3 is made up of 12 amino acids. The CDR3 DNA follows: TGTGCCAGCAGTTTAATGAGCACTGAAGCTTTCTTT. Translating gives CASSLMSTEAFF.

The chain combines TRBV7-2 with TRBJ1-4; the D is unclear. Trimming stripped 6 bases from V and 8 bases from J, with 22 bases between. The CDR3 extends over 16 amino acids. CDR1 SGHTA and CDR2 FQGNSA come from the germline V gene. CDR3 amino acids: CASSSIPQAWVEKLFF. The CDR3 coding sequence is TGTGCCAGCAGTTCGATTCCGCAGGCCTGGGTCGAAAAACTGTTTTTT. The full variable domain, its missing parts supplied by reference TRBV7-2 and TRBJ1-4, is GAGVSQSPSNKVTEKGKDVELRCDPISGHTALYWYRQSLGQGLEFLIYFQGNSAPDKSGLPSDRFSAERTGGSVSTLTIQRTQQEDSAVYLCASSSIPQAWVEKLFFGSGTQLSVL.

The chain uses TRBV2 and TRBJ1-2; weak D call: TRBD1 (6 bases). The CDR3 runs to 15 residues. Looked up from germline, CDR1 is SNHLY and CDR2 is FYNNEI. Between the trimmed V and J ends, which lost 5 bases and 5 bases, there was a span of 18 bases. CDR3 residues: CASSPQGGGFYGYTF. The DNA for the CDR3 is TGTGCCAGCAGTCCGCAGGGAGGGGGTTTTTATGGCTACACCTTC.

The J gene is TRBJ1-1, the V gene TRBV5-1; 7 bases align to TRBD1. Germline V gives CDR1 SGHRS, CDR2 YFSETQ. The CDR3 extends over 16 amino acids. V was pared by 4 bases and J by 8 bases, with 17 bases of the junction left unmatched. CDR3 loop: CASSRIQLGDSREAFF. The CDR3 DNA sequence: TGCGCCAGCAGCCGTATACAATTGGGGGACAGTCGGGAAGCTTTCTTT.

The chain joins TRBV3-1 (or the pseudogene TRBV3-2) to TRBJ1-2; a possible D gene is TRBD1 (5 bases). The V end lost 0 bases, the J end lost 6 bases, and 11 bases lay between the germline ends. The germline CDR1 and CDR2 sequences are LGHDT and YNNKEL (reference sequence). The CDR3 has 14 amino acids. The CDR3 loop is CASSQDTGGNGYTF. The CDR3 region has the DNA TGTGCCAGCAGCCAAGATACTGGGGGGAATGGCTACACCTTC.

The DNA of the CDR3 is TGCGCCAGCAGCCAAGTAGGCCAGGGCAATTCACCCCTCCACTTT. It encodes CASSQVGQGNSPLHF. The chain uses TRBV4-1 and TRBJ1-6, with a tentative D call TRBD1 (5 bases). Germline V gene sequence: CDR1 MGHRA, CDR2 YSYEKL. The CDR3 runs to 15 residues. V gave up 1 base and J gave up 7 bases, with 11 bases separating them.

This sequence joins TRBV5-1 and TRBJ2-1; 8 bases agree with TRBD1. Germline CDR1 is SGHRS and CDR2 is YFSETQ. The V gene end was trimmed by 0 bases and the J gene end by 0 bases; junction bases not matched to a gene: 2. The CDR3 is 16 residues long. The chain's CDR3 is CASSLAGQGSYNEQFF. The CDR3, as DNA: TGCGCCAGCAGCTTGGCCGGACAGGGCTCCTACAATGAGCAGTTCTTC.

The chain links TRBV10-1 to TRBJ1-5; D call uncertain. Trimming stripped 5 bases from V and 2 bases from J, with 7 bases between. This CDR3 region has 13 residues. Germline V gene data show CDR1 as WNHNN and CDR2 as SYGVQD (reference sequence). The CDR3 region has the DNA TGCGCCAGCAGTCGGGAGGGCAATCAGCCCCAGCATTTT. Translation gives CASSREGNQPQHF.

This chain connects TRBV19 to TRBJ1-1; TRBD1 agrees at 8 bases. The germline V gene encodes CDR1 LNHDA and CDR2 SQIVND (reference sequence). This CDR3 has 12 amino acids. J was trimmed by 6 bases and V by 9 bases; bases with no gene match: 6. CDR3 nucleotide sequence: TGTGCCAGCGAGACAGGGGTCGCTGAAGCTTTCTTT. Protein: CASETGVAEAFF.

This clone appeared a single time. V is TRBV27 and J is TRBJ2-1; 7 bases agree with TRBD2. The V and J ends lost 8 bases and 8 bases, in that order; junction bases with no gene match: 9. The CDR3 is made up of 13 amino acids. CDR1 and CDR2 from the germline V gene are MNHEY and SMNVEV (reference sequence). CDR3 loop: CASGNLGGDEQFF. CDR3 bases: TGTGCCAGCGGGAATCTTGGGGGGGATGAGCAGTTCTTC.

V usage is TRBV6-5 and J usage is TRBJ2-2; tentatively, D is TRBD1 (5 bases). The V gene's germline CDR1 is MNHEY and CDR2 SVGAGI. Trimming removed 6 bases at V and 6 bases at J, with 14 bases between. The CDR3 length is 14 residues. CDR3 amino acids: CASSGQGGPGELFF. CDR3 bases: TGTGCCAGCAGCGGGCAGGGCGGTCCCGGGGAGCTGTTTTTT.

The DNA of the CDR3 is TGTGCCAGTAGTACCCGTTCGGCGCAGCGGAACACTGAAGCTTTCTTT. Translation gives CASSTRSAQRNTEAFF. The J gene is TRBJ1-1, the V gene TRBV19; D remains unclear. V lost 4 bases and J lost 1, with 16 bases in between. In germline, CDR1 is LNHDA, CDR2 SQIVND (reference sequence). There are 16 residues in the CDR3.

This chain links TRBV18 with TRBJ1-1, with TRBD1 as a possible D gene (6 bases). The germline V and J ends were trimmed by 3 bases and 3 bases, with 17 bases remaining between them. The CDR3 is made up of 16 amino acids. From germline, CDR1 is KGHSH and CDR2 LQKENI. This chain's CDR3 is CASSPFLQGQDTEAFF. The CDR3 region has the DNA TGTGCCAGCTCACCCTTTCTACAGGGCCAGGACACTGAAGCTTTCTTT.

The chain employs TRBV6-5 and TRBJ2-5, with D tentatively TRBD2 (5 bases). The ends were cut back, 5 bases at V and 2 bases at J, with 15 bases in the middle. The CDR3 sequence is 15 residues long. From germline, CDR1 is MNHEY and CDR2 SVGAGI. The chain's CDR3 is CASSTSGLGQETQYF. The CDR3 coding sequence is TGTGCCAGCAGTACCAGTGGACTGGGGCAAGAGACCCAGTACTTC.